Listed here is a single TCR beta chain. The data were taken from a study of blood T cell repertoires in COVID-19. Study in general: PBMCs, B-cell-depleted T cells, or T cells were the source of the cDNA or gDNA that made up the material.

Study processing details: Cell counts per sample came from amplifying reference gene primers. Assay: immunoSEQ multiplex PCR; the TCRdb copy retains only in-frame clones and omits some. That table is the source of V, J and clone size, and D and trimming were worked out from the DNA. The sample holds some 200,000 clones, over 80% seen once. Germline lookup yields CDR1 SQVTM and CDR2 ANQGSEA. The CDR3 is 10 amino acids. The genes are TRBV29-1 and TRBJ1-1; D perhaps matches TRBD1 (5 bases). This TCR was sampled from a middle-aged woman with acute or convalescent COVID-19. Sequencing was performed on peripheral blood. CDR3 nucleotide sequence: TGCAGTGGGGGGGAGGAGCAAGCTTTCTTT. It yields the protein CSGGEEQAFF.